A single sample is the source of the 29 T cell receptor beta chains below, sequenced in a study of cytomegalovirus exposure and HLA in healthy donors. The PCR contained 60 Vbeta and 13 Jbeta primers. TCRdb's table, derived via immunoSEQ multiplex PCR, lists solely in-frame clones and lacks some. Among some 190,000 clones listed, 80% were seen once. Sequences were obtained from PBMCs. These receptors came from a girl aged 10 to 17 in good health and CMV-seropositive.

This chain links TRBV4-1 with TRBJ1-2; D not certain. Germline V gene lookup returns CDR1 MGHRA and CDR2 YSYEKL. The CDR3 sequence is 12 residues long. With 1 base removed from V and 7 bases from J, the gap between germline ends came to 7 bases. The CDR3 protein is CASSQGFSGYTF. CDR3 DNA sequence: TGCGCCAGCAGCCAAGGATTCAGTGGCTACACCTTC.

CDR3 protein: CASSTPRGVGEAFF. CDR3 nucleotides: TGTGCCAGCAGTACCCCTCGGGGGGTTGGTGAAGCTTTCTTT. The genes are TRBV27 and TRBJ1-1; D possibly corresponds to TRBD1 (5 bases). This CDR3 has 14 residues. Looked up from germline, CDR1 is MNHEY and CDR2 is SMNVEV (reference sequence). Trimming stripped 5 bases from V and 7 bases from J, with 17 bases between.

Note on this clone: Other DNA variants within this sample encode the same CDR3. The V gene is TRBV30, the J gene TRBJ1-5, with D maybe TRBD1 (5 bases). The CDR3 is made up of 13 amino acids. Germline V gives CDR1 GTSNPN, CDR2 SVGIG (reference sequence). Trimming left V 0 bases short and J 2 bases short, with 5 bases between. The CDR3 nucleotides read TGTGCCTGGAGTGTCAGGGGCAATCAGCCCCAGCATTTT. Protein: CAWSVRGNQPQHF.

The chain carries TRBV5-1 and TRBJ2-2, with 10 bases matching TRBD1. The V gene end was trimmed by 5 bases and the J gene end by 1 base; junction bases not matched to a gene: 2. The CDR3 length is 15 residues. Germline V gives CDR1 SGHRS, CDR2 YFSETQ. The CDR3 nucleotides read TGCGCCAGCAGATGGGACAGGGGGAACACCGGGGAGCTGTTTTTT. Encoded protein: CASRWDRGNTGELFF. Full variable domain (outside the CDR3, taken from reference TRBV5-1 and TRBJ2-2): KAGVTQTPRYLIKTRGQQVTLSCSPISGHRSVSWYQQTPGQGLQFLFEYFSETQRNKGNFPGRFSGRQFSNSRSEMNVSTLELGDSALYLCASRWDRGNTGELFFGEGSRLTVL.

The gene calls are TRBV6-5 and TRBJ1-2; weak D call: TRBD1 (6 bases). This CDR3 is built from 13 residues. Trimming stripped 6 bases from V and 4 bases from J, with 12 bases between. CDR1 is MNHEY, CDR2 SVGAGI, per germline. CDR3 region: CASRRDTSYGYTF. CDR3 DNA: TGTGCCAGCAGACGGGACACCAGCTATGGCTACACCTTC.

CDR3 residues: CASIPTEGPTYEQYF. CDR3 coding DNA: TGTGCCAGCATCCCAACAGAGGGTCCTACCTACGAGCAGTACTTC. The chain couples TRBV6-6 to TRBJ2-7; a possible D gene is TRBD2 (5 bases). The CDR3 sequence is 15 residues long. V was cut by 7 bases and J by 2 bases, with 18 bases left in between. Germline CDR1 and CDR2: MNHNY and SVGAGI (reference sequence).

This sequence joins TRBV7-9 and TRBJ1-5, with unresolved D. The CDR3 is made up of 15 amino acids. The V gene's germline CDR1 is SEHNR and CDR2 FQNEAQ (reference sequence). V was trimmed by 5 bases and J by 2 bases, leaving 13 bases between them. In nucleotides, the CDR3 is TGTGCCAGCAGCGGCGGGGATAAAGGCAATCAGCCCCAGCATTTT. It translates to CASSGGDKGNQPQHF.

The chain employs TRBV27 and TRBJ2-7, with D unclear. Germline loops: CDR1 MNHEY, CDR2 SMNVEV (reference sequence). V was trimmed by 3 bases and J by 2 bases, leaving 14 bases between them. This CDR3 has 15 residues. The CDR3 sequence is CASSFRLVGPYEQYF. The DNA for the CDR3 is TGTGCCAGCAGTTTTAGGCTAGTAGGTCCCTACGAGCAGTACTTC.

The chain combines TRBV30 with TRBJ1-1; D possibly corresponds to TRBD1 (6 bases). Germline CDR1 reads GTSNPN; CDR2 reads SVGIG (reference sequence). The length of the CDR3 is 14 residues. Trimming left V 3 bases short and J 5 bases short, with 16 bases between. The CDR3 DNA sequence: TGTGCCTGGAGCGCCACAGGGCGGGCGACTGAAGCTTTCTTT. Protein: CAWSATGRATEAFF. Combining the CDR3 with reference TRBV30 and TRBJ1-1 gives the whole variable domain SQTIHQWPATLVQPVGSPLSLECTVEGTSNPNLYWYRQAAGRGLQLLFYSVGIGQISSEVPQNLSASRPQDRQFILSSKKLLLSDSGFYLCAWSATGRATEAFFGQGTRLTVV.

The gene calls are TRBV6-1 and TRBJ2-5; D is possibly TRBD2 (6 bases). This CDR3 is 15 amino acids long. V lost 4 bases and J 6 bases, leaving 18 bases between the germline ends. The germline CDR1 and CDR2 sequences are MNHNS and SASEGT. As DNA, the CDR3 is TGTGCCAGCAGTGTAGGCCGGGAGAGCTCCCAGACCCAGTACTTC. Its translation: CASSVGRESSQTQYF.

The chain's CDR3 is CASSRDRSNQPQHF. The CDR3 nucleotides read TGTGCCAGCAGCCGGGACAGAAGCAATCAGCCCCAGCATTTT. J is TRBJ1-5 and V is TRBV5-6; TRBD1 matches at 7 bases. CDR1 SGHDT and CDR2 YYEEEE come from the germline V gene. The CDR3 is 14 residues long. The V segment lost 4 bases and the J segment 1 base; nucleotides outside the gene matches: 2.

This clone appeared a few times. This chain links TRBV7-9 with TRBJ2-2, with TRBD1 matching over 7 bases. CDR1 and CDR2 from the germline V gene are SEHNR and FQNEAQ (reference sequence). The CDR3 contains 15 residues. V was pared by 1 base and J by 5 bases, with 4 bases of the junction left unmatched. CDR3 sequence reads: CASSLVQGWTGELFF. For the CDR3, the DNA is TGTGCCAGCAGCTTAGTACAGGGGTGGACCGGGGAGCTGTTTTTT.

V gene TRBV7-9 combines with J gene TRBJ1-5; D is ambiguous. The CDR3 runs to 12 residues. Per germline, CDR1 SEHNR and CDR2 FQNEAQ (reference sequence). The germline V and J ends were trimmed by 4 bases and 7 bases, with 8 bases remaining between them. CDR3 loop: CASSSTGQPQHF. The CDR3 region has the DNA TGTGCCAGCAGCTCCACCGGGCAGCCCCAGCATTTT.

This chain links TRBV14 with TRBJ2-2; D might be TRBD2 (5 bases). The CDR3 covers 17 residues. Germline V CDR1 and CDR2: SGHDN, FVKESK. Trimming shortened V by 4 bases and J by 5 bases, and 20 bases separated the two germline ends. This CDR3 is CASSLLGGASRTGELFF. DNA for the CDR3: TGTGCCAGCAGCCTCCTAGGAGGAGCTTCGAGGACCGGGGAGCTGTTTTTT.

The chain recombines TRBV27 with TRBJ2-7; 9 nucleotides match TRBD1. Looked up from germline, CDR1 is MNHEY and CDR2 is SMNVEV (reference sequence). CDR3 length: 15 residues. The trim removed 4 bases at V and 2 bases at J, leaving 6 bases unmatched. Here the CDR3 DNA reads TGTGCCAGCAGTTCCCTCGGGACAGGGACCTACGAGCAGTACTTC. Translated: CASSSLGTGTYEQYF.

In DNA, the CDR3 is TGTGCCAGCAGCGTAGATGCGGCGGGAGGTCGACAGTATTTT. Protein product: CASSVDAAGGRQYF. This sequence joins TRBV9 and TRBJ2-3; 8 bases align to TRBD2. J was trimmed by 12 bases and V by 0 bases; bases with no gene match: 9. CDR1 and CDR2 (germline): SGDLS, YYNGEE. The CDR3 has 14 amino acids.

The gene calls are TRBV29-1 and TRBJ2-3; 11 positions match TRBD2. V lost 8 bases and J lost 5; bases outside the gene matches: 15. Germline assignment: CDR1 SQVTM and CDR2 ANQGSEA. This CDR3 is 16 amino acids long. CDR3 loop: CSHSGTSGPPGDTQYF. CDR3 nucleotide sequence: TGCAGCCACTCCGGGACTAGCGGACCCCCGGGAGATACGCAGTATTTT.

V and J are TRBV7-2 and TRBJ2-7, with TRBD2 matching over 11 bases. CDR1 is SGHTA, CDR2 FQGNSA, per germline. J gave up 4 bases and V 1 base, and 3 bases lay outside the gene matches. CDR3 size: 15 residues. The CDR3 DNA is TGTGCCAGCAGCTTAGTAGCGGGAGGGCGTTACGAGCAGTACTTC. It encodes CASSLVAGGRYEQYF. Filled out from reference TRBV7-2 and TRBJ2-7, the complete variable domain reads GAGVSQSPSNKVTEKGKDVELRCDPISGHTALYWYRQSLGQGLEFLIYFQGNSAPDKSGLPSDRFSAERTGGSVSTLTIQRTQQEDSAVYLCASSLVAGGRYEQYFGPGTRLTVT.

V usage is TRBV9 and J usage is TRBJ2-7; no definite D call. Per the germline V gene, CDR1 is SGDLS and CDR2 is YYNGEE. The CDR3 consists of 14 residues. V lost 0 bases and J lost 1, with 8 bases in between. The CDR3 DNA follows: TGTGCCAGCAGCGTAGATCCCAGTTCCTACGAGCAGTACTTC. Amino acid sequence: CASSVDPSSYEQYF.

This sequence joins TRBV10-3 and TRBJ2-5, with a possible D match to TRBD2 (6 bases). This CDR3 has 14 amino acids. Per germline, CDR1 ENHRY and CDR2 SYGVKD. Trimming shortened V by 3 bases and J by 0 bases, and 8 bases separated the two germline ends. CDR3 sequence (DNA): TGTGCCATCAGTGATGGACTATACCAAGAGACCCAGTACTTC. This gives the protein CAISDGLYQETQYF.

V is TRBV6-5 and J is TRBJ2-1, with 10 bases identical to TRBD1. CDR1 is MNHEY and CDR2 is SVGAGI in the germline V gene. The CDR3 consists of 14 residues. J was trimmed by 7 bases and V by 5 bases; bases with no gene match: 5. The CDR3 bases are TGTGCCAGCAGTCCCGGGACAGGGGATAATGAGCAGTTCTTC. Its protein is CASSPGTGDNEQFF.

The genes are TRBV12-2 and TRBJ2-1; the DNA was not compared with TRBD2, the D call given in the table. TRBV12-2 is annotated as a pseudogene. This CDR3 is 24 amino acids long. The CDR3 nucleotides read TGTGCAAGTCGCTTAGTTCCAGGCGTAAACAGGGTAACAAGCGGGAGGGCCGACTACAATGAGCAGTTCTTC. The encoded protein is CASRLVPGVNRVTSGRADYNEQFF.

V gene TRBV7-9 combines with J gene TRBJ2-7; D perhaps matches TRBD2 (6 bases). CDR3 length: 13 residues. With 3 bases removed from V and 6 bases from J, the gap between germline ends came to 12 bases. Germline CDR1 reads SEHNR; CDR2 reads FQNEAQ (reference sequence). CDR3 amino acids: CASSFNSGSEQYF. Written as DNA, the CDR3 is TGTGCCAGCAGCTTTAACTCCGGGAGCGAGCAGTACTTC.

The rearrangement joins TRBV6-6 to TRBJ2-7, with D uncertain. Trimming shortened V by 6 bases and J by 0 bases, and 12 bases separated the two germline ends. There are 14 residues in the CDR3. The germline gives CDR1 MNHNY, CDR2 SVGAGI (reference sequence). CDR3 DNA sequence: TGTGCCAGCAGCCCCCCCGCGGACTCCTACGAGCAGTACTTC. Amino acids: CASSPPADSYEQYF.

The CDR3 reads CASSQAGQGPYEQYF. The DNA for the CDR3 is TGCGCCAGCAGCCAAGCGGGCCAGGGGCCCTACGAGCAGTACTTC. The chain carries TRBV4-1 and TRBJ2-7, with D perhaps matching TRBD1 (6 bases). CDR3 length equals 15 residues. The ends were cut back, 1 base at V and 2 bases at J, with 12 bases in the middle. Looked up from germline, CDR1 is MGHRA and CDR2 is YSYEKL.

The chain recombines TRBV6-4 with TRBJ2-2, with 7 bases that match TRBD1. This CDR3 region has 14 residues. CDR1 MRHNA and CDR2 SNTAGT come from the germline V gene. V dropped 8 bases and J dropped 1; count of bases not matched to a gene: 4. CDR3 coding DNA: TGTGCCAGCCGGGGACAGTGGAACACCGGGGAGCTGTTTTTT. Protein: CASRGQWNTGELFF.

In this sample, this clone turned up a few times. This chain joins TRBV2 and TRBJ2-7; maybe TRBD1 (7 bases). CDR1 is SNHLY, CDR2 FYNNEI, per germline. CDR3 length: 13 residues. V gave up 8 bases and J gave up 2 bases, with 13 bases separating them. The CDR3 loop reads CASGQGGPYEQYF. For the CDR3, the DNA is TGTGCCAGCGGCCAGGGGGGCCCCTACGAGCAGTACTTC.

The chain carries TRBV30 and TRBJ2-7; 8 positions match TRBD2. V shed 0 bases and J 1 base; nucleotides not matched to a gene: 5. Germline V gene data show CDR1 as GTSNPN and CDR2 as SVGIG (reference sequence). CDR3 length: 15 amino acids. The CDR3 is CAWSVRGVRSYEQYF. CDR3 DNA sequence: TGTGCCTGGAGTGTGCGGGGGGTAAGATCCTACGAGCAGTACTTC.

The chain combines TRBV5-5 with TRBJ2-4, with unresolved D. V was shortened by 4 bases and J by 0 bases, with 8 bases between the two germline ends. The CDR3 totals 14 residues. CDR1 and CDR2 from the germline V gene are SGHKS and YYEKEE (reference sequence). This CDR3 is CASSQELAKNIQYF. The CDR3 DNA reads as TGTGCCAGCAGCCAAGAACTAGCCAAAAACATTCAGTACTTC.